The rows below give T cell receptor beta chains drawn from one sample of a study of shared clonotypes between healthy human individuals. Repertoires were generated with immunoSEQ multiplex PCR, while TCRdb's copy carries only in-frame clones and drops some. Among roughly 500,000 clones, about four fifths were seen once, and the ten largest hold over 10%. Sequenced input: PBMCs. Receptor source: a woman in her thirties or forties in good health. Some clones in this sample may be carry-over from other donors' samples. Both conserved end residues are part of each CDR3. The D gene is left open where the match is weak.

CDR3 protein	D gene	V gene	J gene
CASSVDPGLDTGELFF	-	TRBV9	TRBJ2-2
CASSFGDTQYF	-	TRBV28	TRBJ2-3
CASSLQALAGTDTQYF	TRBD2	TRBV18	TRBJ2-3
CASSQDRTSGNKNIQYF	TRBD2	TRBV4-1	TRBJ2-4
CASSKGAYEQYF	TRBD1	TRBV28	TRBJ2-7
CASSLGLVTDTQYF	TRBD2	TRBV7-2	TRBJ2-3
CASSRTLNQPQHF	-	TRBV28	TRBJ1-5
CASSLGGRGGGSPLHF	-	TRBV5-1	TRBJ1-6
CASSVLPGGLSETQYF	-	TRBV19	TRBJ2-5
CASSAPPGQGPIGYGYTF	TRBD1	TRBV5-1	TRBJ1-2
CATSRGAGEGGEQFF	TRBD2	TRBV15	TRBJ2-1
CSALSGPHNEQFF	TRBD2	TRBV29-1	TRBJ2-1
CASSQESGANTGELFF	-	TRBV4-1	TRBJ2-2
CASSQPGTSGQFF	TRBD2	TRBV4-2	TRBJ2-1
CASSIGTNEKLFF	-	TRBV5-1	TRBJ1-4
CASSGAGAFF	-	TRBV27	TRBJ1-1
CASGVRDTEAFF	-	TRBV5-5	TRBJ1-1
CASSTLGTSGIYNEQFF	TRBD2	TRBV27	TRBJ2-1
CAWSGQYSPYEQYF	-	TRBV30	TRBJ2-7
CASSLTRTSHGNEQFF	TRBD2	TRBV7-9	TRBJ2-1
CASSYSRDSGNTIYF	TRBD1	TRBV6-6	TRBJ1-3
CASSLALVAGGWNEQFF	TRBD2	TRBV11-3	TRBJ2-1
CASSPSAGRGYGYTF	-	TRBV21-1	TRBJ1-2
CASSQGDRITNEKLFF	TRBD1	TRBV4-1	TRBJ1-4
CASTLGWTNEKLFF	-	TRBV6-1	TRBJ1-4
CASSQDPLAGEQYF	-	TRBV4-2	TRBJ2-7
CASSATALSGNTIYF	-	TRBV18	TRBJ1-3
CASSLEDVRSGELFF	-	TRBV5-1	TRBJ2-2
CASSLTGGNQPQHF	TRBD1	TRBV5-5	TRBJ1-5
CAWSFGGVNEQFF	-	TRBV30	TRBJ2-1
CASSQGGSTDTQYF	-	TRBV4-2	TRBJ2-3
CASSLRTSGTLYNEQFF	TRBD2	TRBV28	TRBJ2-1
CASSDSGYNEQFF	-	TRBV6-1	TRBJ2-1
CASSFRAAWSSYNEQFF	-	TRBV5-1	TRBJ2-1
CASRDRASGNTIYF	TRBD1	TRBV19	TRBJ1-3
CASRSGTGASGYTF	TRBD1	TRBV28	TRBJ1-2
CASSGPGQGAGEQYF	TRBD1	TRBV28	TRBJ2-7
CASSIPGLNYGYTF	-	TRBV19	TRBJ1-2
CASRRTGRTETQYF	TRBD1	TRBV6-1	TRBJ2-5
CASSPLGQAEAFF	TRBD1	TRBV14	TRBJ1-1
CASSQELADSSYEQYF	TRBD2	TRBV4-2	TRBJ2-7
CASSLEGSSNEQFF	-	TRBV7-2	TRBJ2-1
CASNPPGTYEQYF	-	TRBV6-1	TRBJ2-7
CASSLALGGGSTDTQYF	-	TRBV7-2	TRBJ2-3
CASSMVRGGYEQYF	-	TRBV10-1	TRBJ2-7
CASSPISGNQPQHF	-	TRBV27	TRBJ1-5
CAWSVGTAGEKLFF	TRBD1	TRBV30	TRBJ1-4
CASSRTDSSYEQYF	-	TRBV5-1	TRBJ2-7
CASSEVRVNYGYTF	-	TRBV2	TRBJ1-2